The 2 T cell receptor beta chains reported below all come from one sample, sequenced in a study of T cells in Graves' hyperthyroidism and ophthalmopathy. Researchers took RNA transcripts and amplified the TCR beta CDR3 regions from them. HTBI primers were employed in a first-round RT-PCR of the TCR CDR3. From the multiplex PCR reads, TCRdb called clonotypes with MiXCR, one entry per CDR3 protein. The data show hundreds of thousands of distinct CDR3 sequences, roughly 14% seen once. The sequencing sample was made of blood. These receptors all come from a woman in her forties with Graves' ophthalmopathy.

The chain links TRBV28 to TRBJ2-7; the match to TRBD1 covers 12 bases. V was pared by 2 bases and J by 2 bases, with 7 bases of the junction left unmatched. The CDR3 spans 17 residues. The germline V gene has CDR1 MDHEN and CDR2 SYDVKM. The CDR3 sequence is CASSLGTGGFLTYEQYF. CDR3 coding DNA: TGTGCCAGCAGTTTAGGGACAGGGGGCTTCTTGACCTACGAGCAGTACTTC.

This clonotype was seen a few times. The chain employs TRBV20-1 and TRBJ1-5, with D possibly TRBD1 on 6 matching bases. With 0 bases removed from V and 3 bases from J, the gap between germline ends came to 12 bases. The CDR3 contains 15 residues. CDR1 is DFQATT, CDR2 SNEGSKA, per germline (reference sequence). The CDR3 DNA follows: TGCAGTGCTAGAGATCCCGGACAGCTCAATCAGCCCCAGCATTTT. It encodes CSARDPGQLNQPQHF.